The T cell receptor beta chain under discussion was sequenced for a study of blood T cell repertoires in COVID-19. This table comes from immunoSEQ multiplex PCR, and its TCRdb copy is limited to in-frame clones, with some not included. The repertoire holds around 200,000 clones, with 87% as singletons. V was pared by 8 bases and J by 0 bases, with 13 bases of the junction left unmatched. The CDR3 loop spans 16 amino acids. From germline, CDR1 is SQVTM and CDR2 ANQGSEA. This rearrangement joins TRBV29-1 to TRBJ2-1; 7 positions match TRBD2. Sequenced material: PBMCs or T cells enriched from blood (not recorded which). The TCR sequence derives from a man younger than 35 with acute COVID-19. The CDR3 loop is CSPEPLAESSYNEQFF. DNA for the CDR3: TGCAGCCCTGAACCTCTAGCGGAGAGCTCCTACAATGAGCAGTTCTTC.